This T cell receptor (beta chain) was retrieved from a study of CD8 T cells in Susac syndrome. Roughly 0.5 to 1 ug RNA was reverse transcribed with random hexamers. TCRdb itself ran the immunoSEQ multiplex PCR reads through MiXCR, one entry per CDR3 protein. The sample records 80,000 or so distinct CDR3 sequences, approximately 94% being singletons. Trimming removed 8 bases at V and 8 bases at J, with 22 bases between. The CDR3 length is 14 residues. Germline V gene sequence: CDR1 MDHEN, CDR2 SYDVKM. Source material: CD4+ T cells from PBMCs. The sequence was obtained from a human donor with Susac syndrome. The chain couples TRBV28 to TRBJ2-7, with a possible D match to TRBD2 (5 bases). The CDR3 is CASARREVLGKQYF. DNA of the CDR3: TGTGCCAGCGCAAGACGAGAGGTACTAGGGAAGCAGTACTTC.